This passage covers 27 T cell receptor beta chains from one sample sequenced in a study of shared T cell receptors in the human thymus. The repertoire was sequenced with immunoSEQ multiplex PCR; TCRdb's copy has only in-frame clones and lacks some. The sample lists 540,000 or so clones; 78% were seen once. The same sample was also used in a study of human thymus T cells.

Sequenced sample: thymocytes. Every receptor here comes from a boy under three years old with a congenital heart defect.

The chain employs TRBV19 and TRBJ2-1, with TRBD2 matching 7 bases. The CDR3 has 14 amino acids. The trim removed 4 bases at V and 3 bases at J, leaving 3 bases unmatched. Germline CDR1 reads LNHDA; CDR2 reads SQIVND (reference sequence). The CDR3 DNA reads TGTGCCAGTAGTAAGGCGGGAGACTACAATGAGCAGTTCTTC. Translated: CASSKAGDYNEQFF.

V usage is TRBV29-1 and J usage is TRBJ2-7; 7 bases map to TRBD1. This CDR3 is 13 amino acids long. J was trimmed by 5 bases and V by 7 bases; bases with no gene match: 11. Germline V CDR1 and CDR2: SQVTM, ANQGSEA. The CDR3 sequence: CSGVRDSAHEQYF. CDR3 DNA sequence: TGCAGCGGCGTCCGGGACAGTGCCCACGAGCAGTACTTC.

The chain links TRBV5-1 to TRBJ2-3; D remains ambiguous. V gave up 4 bases and J gave up 5 bases, with 17 bases separating them. The length of the CDR3 is 15 residues. Germline lookup yields CDR1 SGHRS and CDR2 YFSETQ. The chain's CDR3 is CASSPEGQAQDTQYF. The CDR3 bases are TGCGCCAGCAGCCCGGAAGGTCAGGCACAAGATACGCAGTATTTT.

J is TRBJ2-3 and V is TRBV4-3, with D hard to call. CDR3 length equals 15 residues. Trimming removed 0 bases from V and 5 bases from J, with 12 bases in between. Germline loops: CDR1 LGHNA, CDR2 YSLEER. CDR3 sequence reads: CASSQESAKQDTQYF. The CDR3 nucleotides are TGCGCCAGCAGCCAAGAGAGCGCTAAACAAGATACGCAGTATTTT.

The chain combines TRBV4-3 with TRBJ2-1; 14 positions match TRBD2. Germline V gene sequence: CDR1 LGHNA, CDR2 YSLEER. The ends lost 2 bases at V and 5 bases at J; junction bases unmatched: 14. This CDR3 spans 20 amino acids. Here the CDR3 DNA reads TGCGCCAGCAGCCAATTCCGGGGGACTAGCGGGAGAAGTGGGGACAATGAGCAGTTCTTC. Its translation: CASSQFRGTSGRSGDNEQFF.

This clone came up a few times. The chain recombines TRBV18 with TRBJ2-1, with 12 bases that match TRBD1. There are 18 residues in the CDR3. J gave up 5 bases and V 4 bases, and 12 bases lay outside the gene matches. The germline V gene has CDR1 KGHSH and CDR2 LQKENI. CDR3 sequence (DNA): TGTGCCAGCTCACTCCGGGACAGGGGGCGCGGGAGGGACAATGAGCAGTTCTTC. Encoded protein: CASSLRDRGRGRDNEQFF.

The rearrangement uses TRBV28 and TRBJ2-3; D gene uncertain. This CDR3 has 14 residues. Germline CDR1 MDHEN, CDR2 SYDVKM. V was cut by 8 bases and J by 0 bases, with 12 bases left in between. CDR3 sequence (DNA): TGTGCCAGCTCAAGGCGGATTAGCACAGATACGCAGTATTTT. Amino acid sequence: CASSRRISTDTQYF. The variable domain in full, completed from reference TRBV28 and TRBJ2-3, reads DVKVTQSSRYLVKRTGEKVFLECVQDMDHENMFWYRQDPGLGLRLIYFSYDVKMKEKGDIPEGYSVSREKKERFSLILESASTNQTSMYLCASSRRISTDTQYFGPGTRLTVL.

The J gene is TRBJ2-1, the V gene TRBV4-1; D gene ambiguous. V lost 0 bases, J lost 0 bases, and 18 bases lay in between. The CDR3 runs to 19 residues. Germline assignment: CDR1 MGHRA and CDR2 YSYEKL. The CDR3 loop reads CASSQEPSSTNCSYNEQFF. CDR3 nucleotide sequence: TGCGCCAGCAGCCAAGAACCGAGCTCCACTAACTGCTCCTACAATGAGCAGTTCTTC.

V gene TRBV15 combines with J gene TRBJ2-1, with TRBD1 identical over 7 bases. V shed 0 bases and J 0 bases; nucleotides not matched to a gene: 5. The V gene's germline CDR1 is LNHNV and CDR2 YYDKDF (reference sequence). There are 17 residues in the CDR3. The CDR3 loop is CATSRDPGTVSYNEQFF. Written as DNA, the CDR3 is TGTGCCACCAGCAGAGACCCCGGGACAGTCTCCTACAATGAGCAGTTCTTC.

A single count supports this clone. The rearrangement links TRBV11-3 to TRBJ2-7; 12 bases match TRBD2. V gave up 5 bases and J gave up 5 bases; unmatched junction bases: 7. Germline CDR1 SGHNT, CDR2 YENEEA. The CDR3 is 15 residues long. CDR3 nucleotide sequence: TGTGCCAGCAGCCGTTGGACTAGCGGGATCAACGAGCAGTACTTC. It codes for CASSRWTSGINEQYF.

This chain connects TRBV13 to TRBJ2-3; 10 bases align to TRBD2. Germline trimming cut 0 bases from V and 5 bases from J; bases unmatched to any gene: 14. The CDR3 spans 19 residues. Germline V gene sequence: CDR1 PRHDT, CDR2 FYEKMQ (reference sequence). The DNA for the CDR3 is TGTGCCAGCAGCTTAGGCCTAAGGGGGCTAGCGGGAGTACTAGATACGCAGTATTTT. This sequence encodes CASSLGLRGLAGVLDTQYF.

The chain uses TRBV11-2 and TRBJ2-1; the match to TRBD1 covers 12 bases. The CDR3 sequence is 19 residues long. Germline V CDR1 and CDR2: SGHAT, FQNNGV. Unmatched junction bases numbered 13, after V lost 5 bases and J lost 2 bases. The CDR3 spells CASSRRDRGLAGAYNEQFF. The CDR3 region has the DNA TGTGCCAGCAGCCGACGGGACAGGGGGCTAGCGGGGGCCTACAATGAGCAGTTCTTC.

This clone turned up a few times. This chain links TRBV5-8 with TRBJ2-7; D may be TRBD1 (5 bases). This CDR3 region has 15 residues. Germline CDR1 reads SGHTS; CDR2 reads YDEGEE. Trimming removed 4 bases at V and 2 bases at J, with 16 bases between. As DNA, the CDR3 is TGTGCCAGCAGCCCTGGTCAGAAAGGGGCCTACGAGCAGTACTTC. This gives the protein CASSPGQKGAYEQYF.

The rearrangement uses TRBV5-6 and TRBJ2-7; D perhaps matches TRBD1 (7 bases). Trimming removed 4 bases at V and 6 bases at J, with 17 bases between. The CDR3 covers 14 residues. The germline V gene has CDR1 SGHDT and CDR2 YYEEEE. The CDR3 spells CASSVYRGGCEQYF. The CDR3 region has the DNA TGTGCCAGCAGCGTCTACAGGGGAGGATGCGAGCAGTACTTC.

The rearrangement uses TRBV6-1 and TRBJ2-5, with 8 bases lining up with TRBD1. The V segment lost 7 bases and the J segment 4 bases; nucleotides outside the gene matches: 11. The CDR3 is 15 amino acids. The V gene's germline CDR1 is MNHNS and CDR2 SASEGT. The CDR3 bases are TGTGCCAGCACAAAGAGGACAGGGCCAGGAGAGACCCAGTACTTC. Its translation: CASTKRTGPGETQYF.

V gene TRBV5-1 combines with J gene TRBJ2-7; D possibly corresponds to TRBD1 (6 bases). The CDR3 covers 14 residues. Germline CDR1 SGHRS, CDR2 YFSETQ. V shed 8 bases and J shed 2 bases, with 17 bases lying between them. The CDR3 loop reads CAREQGRAPYEQYF. As DNA, the CDR3 is TGCGCCAGGGAACAGGGCCGGGCGCCCTACGAGCAGTACTTC.

The chain recombines TRBV6-6 with TRBJ1-2; tentatively, D is TRBD1 (5 bases). CDR3 length equals 15 residues. The germline V gene encodes CDR1 MNHNY and CDR2 SVGAGI (reference sequence). V was trimmed by 2 bases and J by 4 bases, leaving 14 bases between them. The CDR3 DNA is TGTGCCAGCAGTTACAGCCGGGGGGTGGGCTATGGCTACACCTTC. This sequence encodes CASSYSRGVGYGYTF.

This chain joins TRBV29-1 and TRBJ2-1, with 9 bases that match TRBD2. The CDR3 runs 14 residues. J was trimmed by 10 bases and V by 7 bases; bases with no gene match: 14. Germline V gene data show CDR1 as SQVTM and CDR2 as ANQGSEA. Here the CDR3 reads CSAARGGRAVEQFF. The DNA of the CDR3 is TGCAGCGCCGCCCGGGGCGGGAGGGCCGTGGAGCAGTTCTTC.

The CDR3 loop is CAWSDGGMYEQYF. In nucleotides, the CDR3 is TGTGCCTGGAGCGACGGGGGAATGTACGAGCAGTACTTC. The chain couples TRBV30 to TRBJ2-7, with a possible D match to TRBD2 (6 bases). The CDR3 contains 13 residues. Trimming left V 3 bases short and J 4 bases short, with 13 bases between. Germline V gives CDR1 GTSNPN, CDR2 SVGIG (reference sequence).

The chain employs TRBV2 and TRBJ2-3, with TRBD2 matching 8 bases. The trim removed 5 bases at V and 1 base at J, leaving 5 bases unmatched. The CDR3 is 15 amino acids. CDR1 and CDR2 from the germline V gene are SNHLY and FYNNEI. The CDR3 sequence: CASSRLAGRTDTQYF. CDR3 coding DNA: TGTGCCAGCAGTCGCCTAGCGGGTCGCACAGATACGCAGTATTTT. Together with reference TRBV2 and TRBJ2-3, the CDR3 gives the full variable domain: EPEVTQTPSHQVTQMGQEVILRCVPISNHLYFYWYRQILGQKVEFLVSFYNNEISEKSEIFDDQFSVERPDGSNFTLKIRSTKLEDSAMYFCASSRLAGRTDTQYFGPGTRLTVL.

V gene TRBV28 combines with J gene TRBJ1-5; 8 nucleotides agree with TRBD1. The CDR3 is 15 residues long. Trimming at V came to 6 bases and at J to 4 bases, leaving 8 bases not matched to a gene. The germline CDR1 and CDR2 sequences are MDHEN and SYDVKM. CDR3 loop: CASRPPGQENQPQHF. The CDR3, as DNA: TGTGCCAGCAGACCCCCGGGACAGGAGAATCAGCCCCAGCATTTT.

V usage is TRBV4-2 and J usage is TRBJ2-1; 14 nucleotides align to TRBD2. With V trimmed by 3 bases and J by 9 bases, 10 bases remained unmatched. CDR1 LGHNA and CDR2 YNFKEQ come from the germline V gene. The CDR3 extends over 17 amino acids. In DNA form, the CDR3 reads TGTGCCAGCAGCCAGGGGGGTGGACTAGCGGGAGGTGGTGAGCAGTTCTTC. The encoded protein is CASSQGGGLAGGGEQFF.

CDR3 sequence reads: CASSRLADYNEQFF. For the CDR3, the DNA is TGTGCCAGCAGCCGACTAGCGGATTACAATGAGCAGTTCTTC. This sequence joins TRBV7-2 and TRBJ2-1, with 9 bases that match TRBD2. Per germline, CDR1 SGHTA and CDR2 FQGNSA. This CDR3 contains 14 residues. Trimming took 5 bases from V and 4 from J; bases not matched to a gene: 3. The entire variable domain, with the rest obtained from reference TRBV7-2 and TRBJ2-1, is as follows: GAGVSQSPSNKVTEKGKDVELRCDPISGHTALYWYRQSLGQGLEFLIYFQGNSAPDKSGLPSDRFSAERTGGSVSTLTIQRTQQEDSAVYLCASSRLADYNEQFFGPGTRLTVL.

A single count supports this clone. The V call is TRBV15, the J call TRBJ1-2; the match to TRBD1 covers 7 bases. J gave up 4 bases and V 2 bases, and 7 bases lay outside the gene matches. This CDR3 has 15 residues. CDR1 and CDR2 (germline): LNHNV, YYDKDF (reference sequence). The CDR3 loop reads CATSRQTGLGYGYTF. CDR3 in DNA: TGTGCCACCAGCAGACAGACAGGGCTTGGCTATGGCTACACCTTC. Full variable domain (remainder filled in from reference TRBV15 and TRBJ1-2): DAMVIQNPRYQVTQFGKPVTLSCSQTLNHNVMYWYQQKSSQAPKLLFHYYDKDFNNEADTPDNFQSRRPNTSFCFLDIRSPGLGDTAMYLCATSRQTGLGYGYTFGSGTRLTVV.

This chain joins TRBV2 and TRBJ2-1, with TRBD2 matching over 14 bases. Germline-derived CDR1 and CDR2 are SNHLY and FYNNEI. The CDR3 runs 15 residues. V was clipped by 6 bases and J by 7 bases; unmatched bases: 5. CDR3 nucleotides: TGTGCCAGCAGGAGGACTAGCGGGAGGAAAAATGAGCAGTTCTTC. Its protein is CASRRTSGRKNEQFF.

The chain is built from TRBV30 and TRBJ2-7; perhaps TRBD1 as D (6 bases). Trimming stripped 1 base from V and 3 bases from J, with 16 bases between. The CDR3 totals 15 residues. Germline V gene sequence: CDR1 GTSNPN, CDR2 SVGIG (reference sequence). The CDR3: CAWSDRDKGLYEQYF. The CDR3 coding sequence is TGTGCCTGGAGTGACCGGGACAAGGGCCTCTACGAGCAGTACTTC.

The V call is TRBV6-5, the J call TRBJ2-7, with D maybe TRBD2 (6 bases). This CDR3 is built from 13 residues. The V gene lost 2 bases and the J gene lost 6 bases, with 11 bases spanning the gap. Germline V lookup: CDR1 MNHEY, CDR2 SVGAGI. For the CDR3, the DNA is TGTGCCAGCAGTTACCGTCGGAGGGCCGAGCAGTACTTC. Translated: CASSYRRRAEQYF.